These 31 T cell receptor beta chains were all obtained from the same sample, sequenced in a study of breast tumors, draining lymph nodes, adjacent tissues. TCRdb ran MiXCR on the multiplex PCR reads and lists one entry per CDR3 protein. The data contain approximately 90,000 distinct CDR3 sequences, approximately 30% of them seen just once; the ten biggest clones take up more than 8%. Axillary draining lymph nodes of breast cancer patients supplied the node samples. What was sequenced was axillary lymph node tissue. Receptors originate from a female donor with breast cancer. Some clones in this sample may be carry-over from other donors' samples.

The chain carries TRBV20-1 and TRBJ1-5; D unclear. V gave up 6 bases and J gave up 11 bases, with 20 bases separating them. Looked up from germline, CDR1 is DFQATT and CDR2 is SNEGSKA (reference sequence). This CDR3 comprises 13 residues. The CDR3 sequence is CSAPLPSLETQHF. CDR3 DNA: TGCAGTGCCCCCCTCCCCTCTCTAGAGACCCAGCATTTT.

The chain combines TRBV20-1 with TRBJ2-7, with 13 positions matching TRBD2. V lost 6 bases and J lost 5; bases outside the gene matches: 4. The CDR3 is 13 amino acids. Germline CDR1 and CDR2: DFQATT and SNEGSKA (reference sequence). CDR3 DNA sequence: TGCAGTGCAGGACTAGCGGGAGAGAACGAGCAGTACTTC. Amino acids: CSAGLAGENEQYF.

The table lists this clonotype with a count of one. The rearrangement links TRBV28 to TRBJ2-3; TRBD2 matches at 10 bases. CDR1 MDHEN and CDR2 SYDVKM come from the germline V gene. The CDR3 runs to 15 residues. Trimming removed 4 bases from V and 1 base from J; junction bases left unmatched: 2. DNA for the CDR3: TGTGCCAGCAGTTCCCTAGCGGGAGGCACAGATACGCAGTATTTT. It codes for CASSSLAGGTDTQYF.

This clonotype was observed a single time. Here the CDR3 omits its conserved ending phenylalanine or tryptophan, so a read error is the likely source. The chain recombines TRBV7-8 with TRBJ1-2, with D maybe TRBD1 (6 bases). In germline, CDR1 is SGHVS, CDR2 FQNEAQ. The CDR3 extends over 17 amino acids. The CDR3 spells CASSLEGGSLPIYRYTL. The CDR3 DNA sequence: TGTGCCAGCAGCCTAGAAGGGGGTAGCTTGCCGATCTATCGCTACACCCTC.

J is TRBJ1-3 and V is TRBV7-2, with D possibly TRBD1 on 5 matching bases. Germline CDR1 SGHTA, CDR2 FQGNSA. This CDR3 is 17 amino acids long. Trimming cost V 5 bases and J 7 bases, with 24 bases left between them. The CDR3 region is CASSQLGGLAGGNTIYF. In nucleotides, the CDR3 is TGTGCCAGCAGCCAATTGGGAGGCTTAGCGGGGGGGAACACCATATATTTT. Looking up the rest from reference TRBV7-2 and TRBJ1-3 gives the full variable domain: GAGVSQSPSNKVTEKGKDVELRCDPISGHTALYWYRQSLGQGLEFLIYFQGNSAPDKSGLPSDRFSAERTGGSVSTLTIQRTQQEDSAVYLCASSQLGGLAGGNTIYFGEGSWLTVV.

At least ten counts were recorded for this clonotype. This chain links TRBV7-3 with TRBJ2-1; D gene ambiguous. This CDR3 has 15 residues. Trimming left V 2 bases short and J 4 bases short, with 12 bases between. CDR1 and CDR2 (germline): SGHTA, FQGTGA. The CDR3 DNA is TGTGCCAGCAGCTTATGGGAAGGGAAGTACAATGAGCAGTTCTTC. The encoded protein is CASSLWEGKYNEQFF. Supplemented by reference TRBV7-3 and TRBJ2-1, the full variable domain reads GAGVSQTPSNKVTEKGKYVELRCDPISGHTALYWYRQSLGQGPEFLIYFQGTGAADDSGLPNDRFFAVRPEGSVSTLKIQRTERGDSAVYLCASSLWEGKYNEQFFGPGTRLTVL.

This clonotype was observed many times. The CDR3 here is CARRGPITTDTQYF. CDR3 coding DNA: TGTGCCCGCCGGGGTCCTATTACCACAGATACGCAGTATTTT. This sequence joins TRBV7-2 and TRBJ2-3; possible D gene TRBD2, 5 bases. The CDR3 totals 14 residues. CDR1 SGHTA and CDR2 FQGNSA come from the germline V gene. Trimming removed 11 bases at V and 2 bases at J, with 17 bases between. Complete variable domain (other parts from reference TRBV7-2 and TRBJ2-3): GAGVSQSPSNKVTEKGKDVELRCDPISGHTALYWYRQSLGQGLEFLIYFQGNSAPDKSGLPSDRFSAERTGGSVSTLTIQRTQQEDSAVYLCARRGPITTDTQYFGPGTRLTVL.

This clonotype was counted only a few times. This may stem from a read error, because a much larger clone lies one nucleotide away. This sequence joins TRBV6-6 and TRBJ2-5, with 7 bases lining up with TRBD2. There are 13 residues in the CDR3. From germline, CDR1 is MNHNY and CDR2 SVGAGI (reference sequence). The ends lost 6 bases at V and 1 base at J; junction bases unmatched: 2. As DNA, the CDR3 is TGTGCCAGCAGACGACTAGCCCAAGAGACCCAGTACTTC. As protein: CASRRLAQETQYF.

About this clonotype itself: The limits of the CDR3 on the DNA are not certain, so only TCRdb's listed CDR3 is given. The CDR3 loop reads CSVSTSGSYEQYFGELFF. The J gene is TRBJ2-2, the V gene TRBV29-1; TRBD2 is the table's D call and was not checked against the DNA. In germline, CDR1 is SQVTM, CDR2 ANQGSEA. The CDR3 has 18 residues if both end residues are counted.

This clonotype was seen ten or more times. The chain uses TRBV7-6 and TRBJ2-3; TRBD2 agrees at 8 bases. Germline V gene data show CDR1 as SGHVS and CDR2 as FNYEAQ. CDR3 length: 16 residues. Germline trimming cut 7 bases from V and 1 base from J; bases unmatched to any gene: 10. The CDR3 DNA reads TGTGCCAGCAACCTCAGAGCGGGGGTGCGCACAGATACGCAGTATTTT. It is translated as CASNLRAGVRTDTQYF.

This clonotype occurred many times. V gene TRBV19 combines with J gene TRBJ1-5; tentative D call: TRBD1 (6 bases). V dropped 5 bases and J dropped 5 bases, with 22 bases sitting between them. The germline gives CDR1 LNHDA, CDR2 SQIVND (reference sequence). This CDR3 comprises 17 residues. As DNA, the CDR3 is TGTGCCAGTAGTCAAATTCCCCTAGACAGGCGATATCAGCCCCAGCATTTT. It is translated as CASSQIPLDRRYQPQHF.

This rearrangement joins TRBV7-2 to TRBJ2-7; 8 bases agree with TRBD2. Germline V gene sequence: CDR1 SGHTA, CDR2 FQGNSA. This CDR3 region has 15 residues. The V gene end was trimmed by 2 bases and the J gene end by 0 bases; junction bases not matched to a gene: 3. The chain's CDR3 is CASSLSAGGSYEQYF. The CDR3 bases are TGTGCCAGCAGCTTAAGCGCGGGAGGCTCCTACGAGCAGTACTTC.

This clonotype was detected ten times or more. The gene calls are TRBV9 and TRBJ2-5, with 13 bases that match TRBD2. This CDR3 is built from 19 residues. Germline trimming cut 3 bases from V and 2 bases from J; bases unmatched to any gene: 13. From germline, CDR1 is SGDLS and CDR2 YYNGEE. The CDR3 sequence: CASSGGLAGARMLQETQYF. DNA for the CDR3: TGTGCCAGCAGCGGAGGACTAGCGGGAGCAAGAATGCTTCAAGAGACCCAGTACTTC.

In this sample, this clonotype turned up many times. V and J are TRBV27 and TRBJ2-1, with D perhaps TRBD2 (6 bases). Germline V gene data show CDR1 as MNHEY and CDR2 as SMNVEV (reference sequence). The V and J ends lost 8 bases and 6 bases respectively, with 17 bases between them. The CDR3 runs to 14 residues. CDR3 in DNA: TGTGCCAGCTCCGGGAGCGTAGTAGGCAATGAGCAGTTCTTC. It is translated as CASSGSVVGNEQFF.

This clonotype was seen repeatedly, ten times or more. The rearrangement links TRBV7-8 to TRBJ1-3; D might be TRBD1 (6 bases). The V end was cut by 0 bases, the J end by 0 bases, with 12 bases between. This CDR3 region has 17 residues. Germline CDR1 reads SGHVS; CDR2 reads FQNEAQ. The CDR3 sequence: CASSLAHQGFSGNTIYF. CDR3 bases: TGTGCCAGCAGCTTAGCGCACCAGGGGTTCTCTGGAAACACCATATATTTT.

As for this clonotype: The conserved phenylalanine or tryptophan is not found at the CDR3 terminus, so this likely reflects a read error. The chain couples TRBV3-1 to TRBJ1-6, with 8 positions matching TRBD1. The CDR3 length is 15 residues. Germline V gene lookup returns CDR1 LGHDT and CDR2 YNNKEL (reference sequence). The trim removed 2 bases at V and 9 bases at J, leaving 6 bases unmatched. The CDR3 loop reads CASSQTGTGPSPLHL. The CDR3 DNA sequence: TGTGCCAGCAGCCAAACCGGGACAGGACCTTCACCCCTCCACCTT.

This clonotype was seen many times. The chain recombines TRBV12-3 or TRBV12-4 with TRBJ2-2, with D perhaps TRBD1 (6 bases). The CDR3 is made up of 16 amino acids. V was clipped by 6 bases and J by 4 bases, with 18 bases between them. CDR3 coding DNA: TGTGCCAGCAGGACGGAACAGGGTGTCCGCACCGGGGAGCTGTTTTTT. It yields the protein CASRTEQGVRTGELFF.

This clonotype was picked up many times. The CDR3 sequence: CASSYRGAVDTQYF. The CDR3 bases are TGTGCCAGCAGCTATCGAGGGGCAGTGGATACGCAGTATTTT. This sequence joins TRBV5-5 and TRBJ2-3; possibly TRBD1 or TRBD2 for D (5 bases each). V shed 3 bases and J shed 6 bases, with 14 bases lying between them. This CDR3 has 14 residues. Per germline, CDR1 SGHKS and CDR2 YYEKEE (reference sequence).

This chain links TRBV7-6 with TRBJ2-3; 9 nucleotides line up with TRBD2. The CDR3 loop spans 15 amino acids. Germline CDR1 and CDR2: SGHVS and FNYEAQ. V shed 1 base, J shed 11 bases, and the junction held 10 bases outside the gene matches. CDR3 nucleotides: TGTGCCAGCAGCTTAGGACTAGCGGTGGACAATGAGCAGTATTTT. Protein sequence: CASSLGLAVDNEQYF. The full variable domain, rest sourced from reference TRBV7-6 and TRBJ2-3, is GAGVSQSPRYKVTKRGQDVALRCDPISGHVSLYWYRQALGQGPEFLTYFNYEAQQDKSGLPNDRFSAERPEGSISTLTIQRTEQRDSAMYRCASSLGLAVDNEQYFGPGTRLTVL.

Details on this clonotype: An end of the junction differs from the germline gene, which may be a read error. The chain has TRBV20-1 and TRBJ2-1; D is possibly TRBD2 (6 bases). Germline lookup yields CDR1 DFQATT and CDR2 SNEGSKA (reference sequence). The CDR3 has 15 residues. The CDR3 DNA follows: TGCAGTGCTAGGGACGCCGGGACTGAATGCAATGAGCAGCTCTTC. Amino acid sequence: CSARDAGTECNEQLF.

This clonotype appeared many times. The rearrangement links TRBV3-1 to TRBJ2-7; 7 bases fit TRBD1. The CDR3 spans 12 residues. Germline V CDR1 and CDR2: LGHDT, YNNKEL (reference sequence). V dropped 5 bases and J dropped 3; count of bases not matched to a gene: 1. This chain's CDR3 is CASSRQGYEQYF. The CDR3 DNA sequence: TGTGCCAGCAGCAGACAGGGCTACGAGCAGTACTTC.

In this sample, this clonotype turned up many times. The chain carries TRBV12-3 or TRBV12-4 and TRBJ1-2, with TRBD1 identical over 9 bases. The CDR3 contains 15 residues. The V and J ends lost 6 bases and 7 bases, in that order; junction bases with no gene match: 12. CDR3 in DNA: TGTGCCAGCAGGGGGACAACCGGGACAGGGTTTGGCTACACCTTC. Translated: CASRGTTGTGFGYTF.

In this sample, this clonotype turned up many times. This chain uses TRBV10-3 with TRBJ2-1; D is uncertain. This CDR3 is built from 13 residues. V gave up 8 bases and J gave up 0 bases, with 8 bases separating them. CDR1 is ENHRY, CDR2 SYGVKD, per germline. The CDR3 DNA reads TGTGCCATCGGCTCCCCCTCCTACAATGAGCAGTTCTTC. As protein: CAIGSPSYNEQFF.

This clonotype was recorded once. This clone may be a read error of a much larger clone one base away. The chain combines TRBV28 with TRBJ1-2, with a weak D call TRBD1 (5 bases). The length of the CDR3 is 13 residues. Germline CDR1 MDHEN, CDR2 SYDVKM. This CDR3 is CAGSPGTVYGYTF. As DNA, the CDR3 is TGTGCCGGCAGCCCCGGGACGGTCTATGGCTACACCTTC.

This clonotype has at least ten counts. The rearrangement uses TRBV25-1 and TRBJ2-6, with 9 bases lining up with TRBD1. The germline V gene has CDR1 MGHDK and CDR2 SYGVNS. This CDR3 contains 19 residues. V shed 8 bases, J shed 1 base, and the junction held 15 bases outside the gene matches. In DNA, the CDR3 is TGTGCCAGCTCCTTTCGGGACAGGGACATTTGGTCTGGGGCCAACGTCCTGACTTTC. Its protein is CASSFRDRDIWSGANVLTF.

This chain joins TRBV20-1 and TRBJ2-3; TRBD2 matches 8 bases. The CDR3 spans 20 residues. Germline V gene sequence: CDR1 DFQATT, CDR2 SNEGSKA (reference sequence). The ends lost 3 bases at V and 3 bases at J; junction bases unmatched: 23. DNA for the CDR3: TGCAGTGCTAGGGAAAAACCCGGGACTACCGGGAGGGCCTGGACAGATACGCAGTATTTT. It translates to CSAREKPGTTGRAWTDTQYF.

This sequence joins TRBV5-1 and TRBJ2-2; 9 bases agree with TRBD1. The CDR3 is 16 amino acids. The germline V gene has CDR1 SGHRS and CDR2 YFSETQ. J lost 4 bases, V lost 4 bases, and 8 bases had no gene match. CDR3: CASSRTGGAGTGELFF. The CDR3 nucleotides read TGCGCCAGCAGCCGTACAGGGGGCGCCGGCACCGGGGAGCTGTTTTTT.

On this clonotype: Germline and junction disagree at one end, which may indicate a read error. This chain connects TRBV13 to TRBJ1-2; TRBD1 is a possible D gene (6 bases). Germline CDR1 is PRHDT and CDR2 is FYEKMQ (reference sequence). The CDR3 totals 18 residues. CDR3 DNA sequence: TGTGCCAGCAGCTCCCAACGGGACACCCACGTCATTAGCTATGGCTGCACCTTC. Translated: CASSSQRDTHVISYGCTF.

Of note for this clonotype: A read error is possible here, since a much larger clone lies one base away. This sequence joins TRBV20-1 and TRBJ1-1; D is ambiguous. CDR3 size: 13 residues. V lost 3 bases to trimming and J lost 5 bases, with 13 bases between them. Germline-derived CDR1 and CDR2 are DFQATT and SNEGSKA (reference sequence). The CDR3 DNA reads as TGCAGTGCTAGCCAACCCATCAGTACTGAAGCTTTCTTT. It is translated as CSASQPISTEAFF.

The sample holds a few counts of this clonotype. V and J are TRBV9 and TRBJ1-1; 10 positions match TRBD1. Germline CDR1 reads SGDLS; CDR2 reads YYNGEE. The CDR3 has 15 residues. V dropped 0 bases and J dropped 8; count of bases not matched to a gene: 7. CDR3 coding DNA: TGTGCCAGCAGCGTAGCCGGGACAGGGGTTGGGGAAGCTTTCTTT. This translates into CASSVAGTGVGEAFF.

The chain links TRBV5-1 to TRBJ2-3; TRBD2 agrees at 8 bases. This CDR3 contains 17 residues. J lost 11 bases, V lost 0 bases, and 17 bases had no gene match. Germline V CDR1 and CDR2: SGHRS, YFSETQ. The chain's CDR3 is CASSLGERLAYYNEQYF. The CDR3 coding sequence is TGCGCCAGCAGCTTGGGCGAGAGACTAGCGTACTACAATGAGCAGTATTTT.